This T cell receptor beta chain derives from a study of blood T cell repertoires in COVID-19. Background on the study: Sources were T cells, B-cell-depleted T cells, or PBMCs; the material itself was cDNA or gDNA.

As processed by the authors: How many nucleated cells were present was estimated from reference gene primer amplification. Assay: immunoSEQ multiplex PCR; the TCRdb copy retains only in-frame clones and omits some. The DNA gave D and trimming, while V, J and clone size come from that table. The table records some 180,000 clones, 65% to 85% of them present only once. The CDR3 extends over 16 amino acids. Germline V gene lookup returns CDR1 LNHDA and CDR2 SQIVND (reference sequence). The V segment lost 4 bases and the J segment 4 bases; nucleotides outside the gene matches: 10. This TCR derives from a woman aged 40 to 50 with COVID-19, enrolled during active disease. The rearrangement uses TRBV19 and TRBJ2-7; the match to TRBD1 covers 10 bases. The specimen was peripheral blood. Here the CDR3 DNA reads TGTGCCAGTAGTAATTCTAGGCGGACAGGGGGATACGAGCAGTACTTC. It codes for CASSNSRRTGGYEQYF.